This entry describes one T cell receptor beta chain. These data belong to a study of blood T cell repertoires in COVID-19. The CDR3 has 12 amino acids. The germline V gene has CDR1 MNHEY and CDR2 SVGAGI. V lost 8 bases, J lost 7 bases, and 13 bases lay in between. Data came from immunoSEQ multiplex PCR; TCRdb stores just in-frame clones and leaves some out. The table records roughly 190,000 clones, 70% to 90% of them present only once. This sequence originates from a man aged 60-69 years with active or convalescent COVID-19. Sequenced: peripheral blood. The chain employs TRBV6-5 and TRBJ2-3; D might be TRBD1 (6 bases). The CDR3 loop reads CASLSGANTQYF. The CDR3 nucleotides are TGTGCCAGCTTATCAGGGGCAAATACGCAGTATTTT.